Below are 28 T cell receptor beta chains sequenced from a single sample in a study of early T cells in non-severe SARS-CoV-2 infection. MiXCR, run by TCRdb on the 5' RACE reads, gives a single entry per CDR3 protein. The profile shows roughly 46,000 distinct CDR3 sequences, roughly a tenth of them singletons. Here the sequenced sample was whole blood, taken at baseline. All receptors derive from an adult who was a healthcare worker with PCR-confirmed SARS-CoV-2 infection or an uninfected control (not recorded which).

In its sample, this clonotype was seen a few times. The rearrangement links TRBV5-4 to TRBJ2-5; D might be TRBD2 (6 bases). The length of the CDR3 is 15 residues. Germline CDR1 SGHNT, CDR2 YYREEE (reference sequence). Trimming left V 2 bases short and J 5 bases short, with 16 bases between. The CDR3 loop reads CASSFRLDPRETQYF. For the CDR3, the DNA is TGTGCCAGCAGCTTTCGACTAGACCCACGGGAGACCCAGTACTTC.

With regard to this clonotype: The CDR3 carries no conserved terminal phenylalanine or tryptophan, so it likely arises from a read error. V usage is TRBV6-1 and J usage is TRBJ2-7, with 11 bases fitting TRBD2. Germline CDR1 and CDR2: MNHNS and SASEGT. CDR3 length equals 14 residues. V dropped 8 bases and J dropped 7; count of bases not matched to a gene: 10. The CDR3 region has the DNA TGTGCCAGCGCCAGTAGCGGGAGGGCCTGGGAGCAGTACCTC. Translation: CASASSGRAWEQYL.

V gene TRBV9 combines with J gene TRBJ1-1; the D gene is possibly TRBD1 (5 bases). CDR1 and CDR2 (germline): SGDLS, YYNGEE. CDR3 length equals 14 residues. With 4 bases removed from V and 0 bases from J, the gap between germline ends came to 10 bases. CDR3 region: CASSPGTLNTEAFF. CDR3 sequence (DNA): TGTGCCAGCAGCCCAGGGACGTTGAACACTGAAGCTTTCTTT.

This clonotype was detected a few times. The chain uses TRBV6-6 and TRBJ1-5; D is uncertain. The CDR3 contains 14 residues. V lost 5 bases and J lost 7, with 15 bases in between. The germline gives CDR1 MNHNY, CDR2 SVGAGI (reference sequence). Here the CDR3 DNA reads TGTGCCAGCAGTGCCGAGGGTGAACGGCAGCCCCAGCATTTT. Its protein is CASSAEGERQPQHF.

This clonotype was counted only a few times. The chain recombines TRBV11-2 with TRBJ2-2, with unresolved D. This CDR3 has 14 residues. Between the trimmed V and J ends, which lost 5 bases and 5 bases, there was a span of 12 bases. Germline V gene lookup returns CDR1 SGHAT and CDR2 FQNNGV. CDR3 sequence (DNA): TGTGCCAGCAGCCAAAGGTCTGAAACCGGGGAGCTGTTTTTT. The encoded protein is CASSQRSETGELFF. The full variable domain, rest sourced from reference TRBV11-2 and TRBJ2-2, is EAGVAQSPRYKIIEKRQSVAFWCNPISGHATLYWYQQILGQGPKLLIQFQNNGVVDDSQLPKDRFSAERLKGVDSTLKIQPAKLEDSAVYLCASSQRSETGELFFGEGSRLTVL.

Judged by abundance, this clonotype is medium-sized. The chain combines TRBV10-3 with TRBJ1-5; weak D call: TRBD1 (5 bases). V shed 2 bases and J shed 3 bases, with 8 bases lying between them. Per the germline V gene, CDR1 is ENHRY and CDR2 is SYGVKD. The CDR3 has 14 amino acids. DNA for the CDR3: TGTGCCATCAGTGAGGACAGCACCAATCAGCCCCAGCATTTT. This gives the protein CAISEDSTNQPQHF.

This clonotype was observed many times. The chain combines TRBV3-1 with TRBJ2-3; tentative D call: TRBD2 (6 bases). This CDR3 comprises 16 residues. The germline V and J ends were trimmed by 2 bases and 6 bases, with 18 bases remaining between them. CDR1 is LGHDT, CDR2 YNNKEL, per germline (reference sequence). CDR3 sequence: CASSQLGLLPPDTQYF. The CDR3 region has the DNA TGTGCCAGCAGCCAACTGGGACTTCTCCCTCCGGATACGCAGTATTTT.

There are many counts of this clonotype. The rearrangement links TRBV10-3 to TRBJ2-5, with a weak D call TRBD1 (6 bases). CDR1 and CDR2 from the germline V gene are ENHRY and SYGVKD. V lost 7 bases, J lost 2 bases, and 14 bases lay in between. The CDR3 extends over 14 amino acids. CDR3 in amino acids: CAINPGQNQETQYF. The CDR3 DNA reads TGTGCCATCAATCCAGGACAGAATCAAGAGACCCAGTACTTC.

The chain combines TRBV5-6 with TRBJ2-1; the match to TRBD2 covers 8 bases. With 0 bases clipped from V and 5 bases from J, the junction kept 4 bases outside the gene matches. The V gene's germline CDR1 is SGHDT and CDR2 YYEEEE. The CDR3 covers 15 residues. CDR3 sequence (DNA): TGTGCCAGCAGCTTGGGACTAGCGCCGAACAATGAGCAGTTCTTC. Protein: CASSLGLAPNNEQFF. The whole variable domain, remainder taken from reference TRBV5-6 and TRBJ2-1, is DAGVTQSPTHLIKTRGQQVTLRCSPKSGHDTVSWYQQALGQGPQFIFQYYEEEERQRGNFPDRFSGHQFPNYSSELNVNALLLGDSALYLCASSLGLAPNNEQFFGPGTRLTVL.

This clonotype showed up many times. CDR3: CSARGGTNSNQPQHF. CDR3 sequence (DNA): TGCAGTGCTAGAGGAGGGACAAATAGCAATCAGCCCCAGCATTTT. The rearrangement links TRBV20-1 to TRBJ1-5; tentative D call: TRBD1 (6 bases). This CDR3 spans 15 amino acids. The germline V gene encodes CDR1 DFQATT and CDR2 SNEGSKA (reference sequence). The germline V and J ends were trimmed by 1 base and 0 bases, with 10 bases remaining between them.

This clonotype showed up many times. The chain couples TRBV20-1 to TRBJ2-7; D not resolved. This CDR3 region has 14 residues. Trimming removed 3 bases at V and 4 bases at J, with 16 bases between. CDR1 and CDR2 from the germline V gene are DFQATT and SNEGSKA (reference sequence). The CDR3 protein is CSASSTLLEYEQYF. CDR3 sequence (DNA): TGCAGTGCTAGTTCAACCCTCCTGGAATACGAGCAGTACTTC.

This clonotype was counted ten times or more. The J gene is TRBJ2-3, the V gene TRBV29-1; the D is unclear. V lost 6 bases and J lost 0, with 10 bases in between. This CDR3 comprises 13 residues. Germline V lookup: CDR1 SQVTM, CDR2 ANQGSEA. For the CDR3, the DNA is TGCAGCGTAAGGTTGGGGAGCACAGATACGCAGTATTTT. Its protein is CSVRLGSTDTQYF.

This clonotype was counted ten times or more. The genes are TRBV20-1 and TRBJ2-1, with 10 bases that match TRBD2. Germline CDR1 is DFQATT and CDR2 is SNEGSKA (reference sequence). Unmatched junction bases numbered 16, after V lost 5 bases and J lost 9 bases. The CDR3 covers 16 residues. As DNA, the CDR3 is TGCAGTGCTCCGAAAGGCCTAGCGGGAGTGTCCGGTGAGCAGTTCTTC. Protein product: CSAPKGLAGVSGEQFF.

CDR3 in DNA: TGTGCCAGCAGCTTAGGGACTAGCGAAGAGACCCAGTACTTC. Its translation: CASSLGTSEETQYF. The chain couples TRBV7-2 to TRBJ2-5; 9 bases align to TRBD2. This CDR3 has 14 amino acids. The germline V gene has CDR1 SGHTA and CDR2 FQGNSA. The ends lost 1 base at V and 3 bases at J; junction bases unmatched: 0.

In this sample, this clonotype turned up a few times. The chain links TRBV5-1 to TRBJ1-1; the D is unclear. This CDR3 has 14 amino acids. V was trimmed by 1 base and J by 1 base, leaving 8 bases between them. The germline gives CDR1 SGHRS, CDR2 YFSETQ. The CDR3 DNA follows: TGCGCCAGCAGCTTGTCTGGGGAGAACACTGAAGCTTTCTTT. Its protein is CASSLSGENTEAFF.

Ten or more counts support this clonotype. At one of its ends the junction is not consistent with the germline gene, which may arise from a read error. The rearrangement joins TRBV6-1 to TRBJ2-4; TRBD1 or TRBD2 may be the D gene (5 bases each). The CDR3 extends over 13 amino acids. Looked up from germline, CDR1 is MNHNS and CDR2 is SASEGT. Here the CDR3 DNA reads TGTGCCAGCTGTGAGATTGGGGGAAACATTCAGTACTTC. Translation: CASCEIGGNIQYF.

The sample holds many counts of this clonotype. The V gene is TRBV18, the J gene TRBJ1-6; possible D gene TRBD1, 5 bases. There are 15 residues in the CDR3. Trimming pared 2 bases from V and 7 bases from J, leaving 12 bases between. CDR1 is KGHSH and CDR2 is LQKENI in the germline V gene. CDR3 bases: TGTGCCAGCTCACCAGGGGGGGGTGGAAATTCACCCCTCCACTTT. This encodes CASSPGGGGNSPLHF.

This clonotype was seen a handful of times. The chain has TRBV19 and TRBJ2-3; no definite D call. The CDR3 has 11 residues. Germline V gives CDR1 LNHDA, CDR2 SQIVND (reference sequence). V lost 10 bases and J 4 bases, leaving 9 bases between the germline ends. CDR3 coding DNA: TGTGCCACCGCCGCCGCAGATACGCAGTATTTT. Its translation: CATAAADTQYF.

The gene calls are TRBV20-1 and TRBJ2-7; D may be TRBD1 or TRBD2 (5 bases each). Trimming removed 0 bases at V and 6 bases at J, with 21 bases between. There are 16 residues in the CDR3. Per germline, CDR1 DFQATT and CDR2 SNEGSKA (reference sequence). The CDR3 DNA is TGCAGTGCTAGAGAGGGGGAGTCACATAGATCTGGCGAGCAGTACTTC. Translating gives CSAREGESHRSGEQYF.

This clonotype was recorded a few times. The chain joins TRBV29-1 to TRBJ2-5; unclear D gene. The germline V and J ends were trimmed by 5 bases and 0 bases, with 7 bases remaining between them. The CDR3 consists of 12 residues. In germline, CDR1 is SQVTM, CDR2 ANQGSEA. The CDR3 here is CSVKRYQETQYF. Here the CDR3 DNA reads TGCAGCGTTAAGAGGTACCAAGAGACCCAGTACTTC.

This clonotype turned up a few times. This chain connects TRBV6-2 or TRBV6-3 to TRBJ1-5; no firm D call. The CDR3 is 13 amino acids. Germline CDR1 MNHEY, CDR2 SVGEGT. V shed 5 bases and J shed 4 bases, with 9 bases lying between them. CDR3 in DNA: TGTGCCAGCAGTCATGACTGGAATCAGCCCCAGCATTTT. Protein sequence: CASSHDWNQPQHF.

This chain links TRBV11-2 with TRBJ1-2; D is possibly TRBD1 (6 bases). The V gene lost 4 bases and the J gene lost 3 bases, with 18 bases spanning the gap. Germline loops: CDR1 SGHAT, CDR2 FQNNGV. The CDR3 totals 16 residues. The CDR3 protein is CASSSDPGQMDYGYTF. The DNA of the CDR3 is TGTGCCAGCAGCTCAGACCCTGGACAGATGGACTATGGCTACACCTTC.

This clonotype was seen a handful of times. The chain couples TRBV11-2 to TRBJ2-2; 9 bases align to TRBD2. This CDR3 comprises 16 residues. Germline V lookup: CDR1 SGHAT, CDR2 FQNNGV. With V trimmed by 7 bases and J by 6 bases, 12 bases remained unmatched. The chain's CDR3 is CASTRRLAGLSGELFF. DNA for the CDR3: TGTGCCAGCACCCGGAGGCTAGCGGGATTGTCCGGGGAGCTGTTTTTT.

The chain couples TRBV27 to TRBJ1-2; 9 nucleotides match TRBD1. The CDR3 runs 13 residues. V trimming: 5 bases; J trimming: 5 bases; junction bases outside the gene matches: 3. Germline values: CDR1 MNHEY, CDR2 SMNVEV (reference sequence). The DNA for the CDR3 is TGTGCCAGCAGTCCCGGGACAGGGTATGGCTACACCTTC. This gives the protein CASSPGTGYGYTF.

The V and J genes are TRBV27 and TRBJ2-7; D is possibly TRBD1 or TRBD2 (5 bases each). Trimming stripped 5 bases from V and 2 bases from J, with 13 bases between. This CDR3 has 14 residues. The V gene's germline CDR1 is MNHEY and CDR2 SMNVEV (reference sequence). The CDR3 is CASSPGPIAYEQYF. The CDR3 DNA sequence: TGTGCCAGCAGTCCGGGACCAATCGCCTACGAGCAGTACTTC.

The rearrangement uses TRBV4-3 and TRBJ2-5; 14 bases agree with TRBD2. Trimming cost V 1 base and J 0 bases; bases outside gene matches: 4. CDR1 and CDR2 (germline): LGHNA, YSLEER. This CDR3 spans 18 amino acids. The CDR3 protein is CASSQAPGLAGDQETQYF. The CDR3 nucleotides read TGCGCCAGCAGCCAAGCCCCGGGACTAGCGGGGGACCAAGAGACCCAGTACTTC.

In this sample, this clonotype turned up a few times. V gene TRBV7-2 combines with J gene TRBJ1-2; D gene unclear. The CDR3 loop spans 13 amino acids. Trimming left V 5 bases short and J 5 bases short, with 12 bases between. Looked up from germline, CDR1 is SGHTA and CDR2 is FQGNSA. The CDR3 nucleotides are TGTGCCAGCAGCCTTCAGGAGTTTTATGGCTACACCTTC. Amino acid sequence: CASSLQEFYGYTF.

There are a few counts of this clonotype. The CDR3 sequence is CAWRSQGITSPLHF. In DNA, the CDR3 is TGTGCCTGGAGGTCCCAGGGGATTACCTCACCCCTCCACTTT. The genes are TRBV30 and TRBJ1-6; weak D call: TRBD1 (6 bases). The V and J ends lost 3 bases and 10 bases respectively, with 16 bases between them. Germline CDR1 is GTSNPN and CDR2 is SVGIG (reference sequence). CDR3 size: 14 residues.